The entry below describes one T cell receptor (beta chain). The germline gene is not matched at one end of the junction; a read error may be the cause. Study processing details: Researchers report that nucleated cell counts were estimated from reference gene primer amplification. Data came from immunoSEQ multiplex PCR; TCRdb stores just in-frame clones and leaves some out. D and trimming come from the DNA, and the V and J calls and clone size come from that table. Of about 350,000 clones listed, 90% to 95% are singletons. CDR1 is SGHTA, CDR2 FQGNSA, per germline. There are 16 residues in the CDR3. The sample is drawn from a study of blood T cell repertoires in COVID-19. The wider study: Italy, Spain and the United States were the sources of the convalescent and acute COVID-19 samples. The cDNA or gDNA used as material had been derived from T cells, B-cell-depleted T cells, or PBMCs.

The rearrangement links TRBV7-2 to TRBJ1-2; the match to TRBD1 covers 8 bases. Input material: peripheral blood. The receptor was isolated from a woman younger than 35 who had recovered from COVID-19. The CDR3 DNA sequence: TGTGCCAGCAGCTTATTTGCGTGGACAGGGCTTGTGGGTGACGCCTTC. It codes for CASSLFAWTGLVGDAF.